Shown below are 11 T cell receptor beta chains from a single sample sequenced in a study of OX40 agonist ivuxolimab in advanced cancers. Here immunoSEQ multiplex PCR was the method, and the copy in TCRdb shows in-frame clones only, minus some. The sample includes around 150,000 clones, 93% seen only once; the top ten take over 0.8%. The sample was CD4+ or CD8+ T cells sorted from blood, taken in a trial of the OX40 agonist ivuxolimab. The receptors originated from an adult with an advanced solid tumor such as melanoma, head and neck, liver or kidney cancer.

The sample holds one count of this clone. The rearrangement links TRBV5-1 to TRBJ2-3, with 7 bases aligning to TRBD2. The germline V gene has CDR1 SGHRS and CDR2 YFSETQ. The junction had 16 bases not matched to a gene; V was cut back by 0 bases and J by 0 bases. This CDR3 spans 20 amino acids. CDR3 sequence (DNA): TGCGCCAGCAGCTTGGACGATAGAGGGAGGGGAAAACGGAGCACAGATACGCAGTATTTT. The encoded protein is CASSLDDRGRGKRSTDTQYF.

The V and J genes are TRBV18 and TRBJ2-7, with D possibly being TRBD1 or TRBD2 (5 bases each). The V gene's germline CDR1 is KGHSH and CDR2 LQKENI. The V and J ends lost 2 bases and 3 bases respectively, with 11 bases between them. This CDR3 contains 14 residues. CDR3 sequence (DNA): TGTGCCAGCTCACCAACCCGGGACCTCTACGAGCAGTACTTC. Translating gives CASSPTRDLYEQYF.

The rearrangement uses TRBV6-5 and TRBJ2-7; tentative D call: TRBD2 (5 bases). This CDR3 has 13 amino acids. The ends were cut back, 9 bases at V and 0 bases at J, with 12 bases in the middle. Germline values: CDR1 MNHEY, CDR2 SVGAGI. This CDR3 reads CASRRAASYEQYF. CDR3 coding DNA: TGTGCCAGTCGGCGGGCAGCCTCCTACGAGCAGTACTTC.

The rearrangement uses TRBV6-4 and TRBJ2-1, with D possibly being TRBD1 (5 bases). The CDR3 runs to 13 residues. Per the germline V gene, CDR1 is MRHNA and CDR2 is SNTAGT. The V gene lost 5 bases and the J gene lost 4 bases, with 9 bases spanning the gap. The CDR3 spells CASSPTGYNEQFF. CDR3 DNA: TGTGCCAGCAGTCCCACAGGTTACAATGAGCAGTTCTTC.

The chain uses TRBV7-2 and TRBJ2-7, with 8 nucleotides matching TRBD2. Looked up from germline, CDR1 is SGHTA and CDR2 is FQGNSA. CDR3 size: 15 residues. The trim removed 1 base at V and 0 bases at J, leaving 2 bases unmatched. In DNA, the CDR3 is TGTGCCAGCAGCTTAGTAGCGGGGAGCTCCTACGAGCAGTACTTC. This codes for CASSLVAGSSYEQYF.

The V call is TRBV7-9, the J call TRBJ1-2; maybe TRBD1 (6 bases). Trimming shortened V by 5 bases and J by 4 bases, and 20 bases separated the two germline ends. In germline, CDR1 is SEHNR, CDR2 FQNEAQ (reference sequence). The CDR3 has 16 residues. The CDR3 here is CASSEQGPGLGYGYTF. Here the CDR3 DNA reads TGTGCCAGCAGCGAACAGGGACCAGGGCTAGGCTATGGCTACACCTTC.

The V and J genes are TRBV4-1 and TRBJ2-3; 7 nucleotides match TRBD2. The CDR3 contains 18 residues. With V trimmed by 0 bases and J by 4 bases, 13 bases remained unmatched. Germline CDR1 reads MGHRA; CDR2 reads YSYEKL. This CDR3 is CASSQDRSSGRTSDTQYF. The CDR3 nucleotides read TGCGCCAGCAGCCAAGATCGGTCTAGCGGACGCACTTCAGATACGCAGTATTTT.

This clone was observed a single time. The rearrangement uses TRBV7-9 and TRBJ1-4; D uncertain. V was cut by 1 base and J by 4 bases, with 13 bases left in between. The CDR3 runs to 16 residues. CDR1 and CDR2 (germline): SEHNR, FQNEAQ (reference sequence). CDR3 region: CASSLGSGSVNEKLFF. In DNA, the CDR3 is TGTGCCAGCAGCTTAGGTTCGGGGTCAGTTAATGAAAAACTGTTTTTT.

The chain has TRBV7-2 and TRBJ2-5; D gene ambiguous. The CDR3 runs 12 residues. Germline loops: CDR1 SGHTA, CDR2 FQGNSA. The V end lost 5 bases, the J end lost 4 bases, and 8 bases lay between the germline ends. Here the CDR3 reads CASSLQGETQYF. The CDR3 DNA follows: TGTGCCAGCAGCCTTCAAGGAGAGACCCAGTACTTC.

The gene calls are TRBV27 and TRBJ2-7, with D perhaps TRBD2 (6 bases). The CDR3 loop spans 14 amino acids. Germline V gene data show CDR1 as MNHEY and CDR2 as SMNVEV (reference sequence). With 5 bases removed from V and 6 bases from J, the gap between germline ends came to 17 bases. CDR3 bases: TGTGCCAGCAGTCCCCAGATGTGGAGGGGCGAGCAGTACTTC. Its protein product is CASSPQMWRGEQYF.

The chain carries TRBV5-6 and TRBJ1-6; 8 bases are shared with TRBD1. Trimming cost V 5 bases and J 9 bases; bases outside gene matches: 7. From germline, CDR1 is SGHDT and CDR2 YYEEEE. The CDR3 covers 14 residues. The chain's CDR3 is CASRTGTGGSPLHF. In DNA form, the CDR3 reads TGTGCCAGCAGGACCGGGACAGGCGGTTCACCCCTCCACTTT.